The 27 T cell receptor beta chains below all came from one sample that was sequenced in a study of blood T cell repertoires in COVID-19. Profiling relied on immunoSEQ multiplex PCR, and the TCRdb table lists in-frame clones only, not all of them. The sample includes 190,000 or so clones, roughly 80% of them seen just once. The specimen sequenced was PBMCs or T cells enriched from blood (not recorded which). The source of these receptors is a man aged 35 to 55 who had recovered from COVID-19.

The table lists this clone with a count of one. This chain joins TRBV7-8 and TRBJ1-2, with 7 bases fitting TRBD1. The germline V gene has CDR1 SGHVS and CDR2 FQNEAQ. V gave up 5 bases and J gave up 7 bases; unmatched junction bases: 16. The CDR3 consists of 16 residues. CDR3 DNA: TGTGCCAGCAGCCGTCGGGACAGTGTGGCCCCTGGTGGCTACACCTTC. Amino acids: CASSRRDSVAPGGYTF.

V usage is TRBV25-1 and J usage is TRBJ1-2; TRBD1 might be the D (5 bases). This CDR3 is built from 16 residues. Germline CDR1 MGHDK, CDR2 SYGVNS. V was shortened by 3 bases and J by 8 bases, with 22 bases between the two germline ends. The CDR3 region is CASSDAGPGGLRGYTF. The CDR3, as DNA: TGTGCCAGCAGTGATGCGGGGCCGGGGGGTCTTAGAGGCTACACCTTC.

The chain is built from TRBV4-1 and TRBJ1-2; TRBD1 might be the D (6 bases). V was cut by 5 bases and J by 4 bases, with 14 bases left in between. CDR1 MGHRA and CDR2 YSYEKL come from the germline V gene. The CDR3 has 14 residues. In DNA form, the CDR3 reads TGCGCCAGCAGCACTCCCACAGGGACCTATGGCTACACCTTC. Translated: CASSTPTGTYGYTF.

The chain couples TRBV27 to TRBJ1-1, with a possible D match to TRBD1 (5 bases). Trimming stripped 2 bases from V and 4 bases from J, with 11 bases between. The CDR3 is made up of 14 amino acids. Per germline, CDR1 MNHEY and CDR2 SMNVEV (reference sequence). The CDR3 nucleotides read TGTGCCAGCAGTTTAGGAGGGGTGCGCACTGAAGCTTTCTTT. Translation: CASSLGGVRTEAFF.

The chain is built from TRBV3-1 (or the pseudogene TRBV3-2) and TRBJ2-7, with 12 bases fitting TRBD1. Losses at the gene ends were 4 bases for V and 5 bases for J; bases not matched to a gene: 3. The CDR3 length is 14 residues. Germline V gene lookup returns CDR1 LGHDT and CDR2 YNNKEL (reference sequence). CDR3 bases: TGTGCCAGCAGCCTAGGGACAGGGGGCGACGAGCAGTACTTC. Amino acid sequence: CASSLGTGGDEQYF.

The CDR3 sequence: CASSPITGDGYTF. In nucleotides, the CDR3 is TGTGCCAGCTCACCAATTACTGGAGATGGCTACACCTTC. The chain combines TRBV18 with TRBJ1-2, with D uncertain. This CDR3 comprises 13 residues. V shed 2 bases and J shed 6 bases, with 10 bases lying between them. Germline loops: CDR1 KGHSH, CDR2 LQKENI.

The CDR3 DNA follows: TGTGCCAGCAGCTCACCGTCAGGGGGCTCTGGAAACACCATATATTTT. It codes for CASSSPSGGSGNTIYF. The chain combines TRBV11-2 with TRBJ1-3; 7 nucleotides match TRBD1. This CDR3 spans 16 amino acids. Germline V gene sequence: CDR1 SGHAT, CDR2 FQNNGV. With V trimmed by 4 bases and J by 0 bases, 6 bases remained unmatched.

As regards this clone: Other DNA sequences of this sample code for an identical CDR3. The chain uses TRBV10-3 and TRBJ1-1; D is unresolved. The CDR3 consists of 12 residues. V lost 2 bases to trimming and J lost 7 bases, with 8 bases between them. CDR1 is ENHRY, CDR2 SYGVKD, per germline. CDR3 region: CAISERGIEAFF. The CDR3 DNA sequence: TGTGCCATCAGTGAGCGGGGTATTGAAGCTTTCTTT.

The chain combines TRBV15 with TRBJ2-5, with D uncertain. The CDR3 spans 15 residues. Per germline, CDR1 LNHNV and CDR2 YYDKDF (reference sequence). Trimming cost V 3 bases and J 5 bases, with 16 bases left between them. The CDR3 is CATSRQTQKSETQYF. The CDR3 region has the DNA TGTGCCACCAGCAGGCAAACCCAGAAGTCGGAGACCCAGTACTTC.

The chain carries TRBV5-4 and TRBJ2-1, with 9 bases aligning to TRBD1. V lost 6 bases and J lost 5; bases outside the gene matches: 9. The CDR3 totals 15 residues. Germline values: CDR1 SGHNT, CDR2 YYREEE (reference sequence). Written as DNA, the CDR3 is TGTGCCAGCACCAGACCAGACAGGGGGAACAATGAGCAGTTCTTC. Its translation: CASTRPDRGNNEQFF.

The V gene is TRBV5-1, the J gene TRBJ1-2; tentative D call: TRBD1 (5 bases). Trimming shortened V by 7 bases and J by 3 bases, and 13 bases separated the two germline ends. Germline-derived CDR1 and CDR2 are SGHRS and YFSETQ. This CDR3 comprises 13 residues. The CDR3 DNA reads TGCGCCAGCGGAACAGGATCCGACTATGGCTACACCTTC. It translates to CASGTGSDYGYTF. The full variable domain, with the rest looked up from reference TRBV5-1 and TRBJ1-2, is KAGVTQTPRYLIKTRGQQVTLSCSPISGHRSVSWYQQTPGQGLQFLFEYFSETQRNKGNFPGRFSGRQFSNSRSEMNVSTLELGDSALYLCASGTGSDYGYTFGSGTRLTVV.

J is TRBJ1-4 and V is TRBV29-1, with D possibly being TRBD1 (5 bases). V gave up 6 bases and J gave up 4 bases, with 9 bases separating them. The germline CDR1 and CDR2 sequences are SQVTM and ANQGSEA. This CDR3 contains 12 residues. CDR3 region: CSVRGFNEKLFF. The CDR3, as DNA: TGCAGCGTCCGGGGGTTTAATGAAAAACTGTTTTTT.

The rearrangement links TRBV3-1 (or the pseudogene TRBV3-2) to TRBJ1-3, with a tentative D call TRBD1 (6 bases). Trimming shortened V by 3 bases and J by 0 bases, and 12 bases separated the two germline ends. This CDR3 region has 16 residues. Germline assignment: CDR1 LGHDT and CDR2 YNNKEL (reference sequence). The CDR3 reads CASSHGGQISGNTIYF. CDR3 DNA: TGTGCCAGCAGCCACGGAGGACAGATCTCTGGAAACACCATATATTTT.

The genes are TRBV15 and TRBJ2-6; 13 bases agree with TRBD2. The CDR3 length is 19 residues. CDR1 and CDR2 from the germline V gene are LNHNV and YYDKDF (reference sequence). With 3 bases clipped from V and 3 bases from J, the junction kept 8 bases outside the gene matches. The CDR3 DNA reads as TGTGCCACCAGCAGGGTTAAGACTAGCGGGGGGCTTGGGGCCAACGTCCTGACTTTC. It encodes CATSRVKTSGGLGANVLTF.

V and J are TRBV18 and TRBJ1-2, with no clear D. V lost 3 bases and J lost 0, with 8 bases in between. Germline CDR1 KGHSH, CDR2 LQKENI. This CDR3 has 14 residues. CDR3 DNA sequence: TGTGCCAGCTCACCCGACACCGCTAACTATGGCTACACCTTC. Translated: CASSPDTANYGYTF.

This clone was seen a single time. The chain recombines TRBV18 with TRBJ2-7; 8 bases align to TRBD1. The V gene's germline CDR1 is KGHSH and CDR2 LQKENI. After removal of 5 bases from V and 4 bases from J, the junction contained 10 bases not matched to a gene. CDR3 size: 15 residues. This CDR3 is CASSLGTGQLYEQYF. In nucleotides, the CDR3 is TGTGCCAGCTCATTGGGGACAGGACAATTGTACGAGCAGTACTTC.

There are a few counts of this clone. The chain links TRBV4-2 to TRBJ2-3; 9 bases are shared with TRBD2. The CDR3 spans 18 residues. In germline, CDR1 is LGHNA, CDR2 YNFKEQ. V lost 4 bases and J lost 2; bases outside the gene matches: 13. CDR3 region: CASSRTTRTSATTDTQYF. In nucleotides, the CDR3 is TGTGCCAGCAGCCGGACGACTAGGACTAGCGCGACCACAGATACGCAGTATTTT.

In this sample, this clone turned up once. The rearrangement uses TRBV5-4 and TRBJ1-4; weak D call: TRBD1 (5 bases). Germline CDR1 SGHNT, CDR2 YYREEE (reference sequence). V shed 1 base and J shed 12 bases, with 16 bases lying between them. The length of the CDR3 is 14 residues. The CDR3 coding sequence is TGTGCCAGCAGCTTGACCACGGACGGGGGAGAACTGTTTTTT. The encoded protein is CASSLTTDGGELFF. Using reference TRBV5-4 and TRBJ1-4 for the parts outside the CDR3, the full variable domain is ETGVTQSPTHLIKTRGQQVTLRCSSQSGHNTVSWYQQALGQGPQFIFQYYREEENGRGNFPPRFSGLQFPNYSSELNVNALELDDSALYLCASSLTTDGGELFFGSGTQLSVL.

The gene calls are TRBV23-1 and TRBJ2-7; D is possibly TRBD1 (5 bases). TRBV23-1 is flagged as an ORF with uncertain function. The V end lost 4 bases, the J end lost 0 bases, and 10 bases lay between the germline ends. The CDR3 contains 14 residues. CDR3 DNA sequence: TGCGCCAGCAGTCCCCCGGACACCTCCTACGAGCAGTACTTC. It encodes CASSPPDTSYEQYF.

The chain combines TRBV7-9 with TRBJ1-3; D perhaps matches TRBD1 (5 bases). The CDR3 runs 14 residues. Germline assignment: CDR1 SEHNR and CDR2 FQNEAQ (reference sequence). V gave up 3 bases and J gave up 4 bases, with 10 bases separating them. This CDR3 reads CASSLGLGGNTIYF. The DNA of the CDR3 is TGTGCCAGCAGCTTGGGGCTTGGGGGAAACACCATATATTTT.

The rearrangement uses TRBV7-6 and TRBJ1-3; a possible D gene is TRBD1 (6 bases). Per the germline V gene, CDR1 is SGHVS and CDR2 is FNYEAQ. CDR3 length: 18 residues. Between the trimmed V and J ends, which lost 3 bases and 0 bases, there was a span of 18 bases. The CDR3: CASSLEGGGSYSGNTIYF. CDR3 coding DNA: TGTGCCAGCAGCTTGGAGGGGGGGGGTTCCTACTCTGGAAACACCATATATTTT.

V is TRBV5-1 and J is TRBJ2-3; 12 nucleotides match TRBD1. The CDR3 is made up of 15 amino acids. Germline V gene sequence: CDR1 SGHRS, CDR2 YFSETQ. Unmatched junction bases numbered 8, after V lost 8 bases and J lost 4 bases. CDR3 coding DNA: TGCGCCAGTCGACCGGGACAGGGGGCAGCAGATACGCAGTATTTT. Translating gives CASRPGQGAADTQYF.

The J gene is TRBJ1-2, the V gene TRBV3-1 (or the pseudogene TRBV3-2); possible D gene TRBD1, 5 bases. The CDR3 loop spans 15 amino acids. Germline V gene data show CDR1 as LGHDT and CDR2 as YNNKEL (reference sequence). The germline V and J ends were trimmed by 5 bases and 8 bases, with 21 bases remaining between them. In DNA form, the CDR3 reads TGTGCCAGCAGCTATGCATTGCAGGGTTTCGGGGGCTACACCTTC. This sequence encodes CASSYALQGFGGYTF.

The chain uses TRBV5-5 and TRBJ1-2; TRBD1 matches 7 bases. Looked up from germline, CDR1 is SGHKS and CDR2 is YYEKEE (reference sequence). With 2 bases clipped from V and 8 bases from J, the junction kept 3 bases outside the gene matches. The CDR3 loop spans 12 amino acids. The CDR3 loop reads CASSLGTEGYTF. DNA for the CDR3: TGTGCCAGCAGCTTAGGGACAGAGGGCTACACCTTC. Drawing the rest from reference TRBV5-5 and TRBJ1-2, the complete variable domain is DAGVTQSPTHLIKTRGQQVTLRCSPISGHKSVSWYQQVLGQGPQFIFQYYEKEERGRGNFPDRFSARQFPNYSSELNVNALLLGDSALYLCASSLGTEGYTFGSGTRLTVV.

The chain carries TRBV5-1 and TRBJ1-4; D is ambiguous. Per germline, CDR1 SGHRS and CDR2 YFSETQ. The ends were cut back, 3 bases at V and 5 bases at J, with 8 bases in the middle. CDR3 length equals 13 residues. The DNA of the CDR3 is TGCGCCAGCAGCTCCAGCGGGAATGAAAAACTGTTTTTT. Protein product: CASSSSGNEKLFF.

CDR3 sequence reads: CASSLNQGSHEQFF. In DNA, the CDR3 is TGTGCCAGCAGCTTGAACCAGGGTAGCCATGAGCAGTTCTTC. The chain carries TRBV11-3 and TRBJ2-1, with a tentative D call TRBD1 (5 bases). Germline lookup yields CDR1 SGHNT and CDR2 YENEEA. The ends were cut back, 3 bases at V and 8 bases at J, with 14 bases in the middle. The CDR3 loop spans 14 amino acids.

The CDR3 region has the DNA TGTGCCAGCAGCCACGGGCCCCGACTAGCGAAGGGAGAGACCCAGTACTTC. It codes for CASSHGPRLAKGETQYF. V gene TRBV6-2 or TRBV6-3 combines with J gene TRBJ2-5; 8 bases agree with TRBD2. From germline, CDR1 is MNHEY and CDR2 SVGEGT. This CDR3 spans 17 amino acids. The V gene end was trimmed by 6 bases and the J gene end by 4 bases; junction bases not matched to a gene: 16.